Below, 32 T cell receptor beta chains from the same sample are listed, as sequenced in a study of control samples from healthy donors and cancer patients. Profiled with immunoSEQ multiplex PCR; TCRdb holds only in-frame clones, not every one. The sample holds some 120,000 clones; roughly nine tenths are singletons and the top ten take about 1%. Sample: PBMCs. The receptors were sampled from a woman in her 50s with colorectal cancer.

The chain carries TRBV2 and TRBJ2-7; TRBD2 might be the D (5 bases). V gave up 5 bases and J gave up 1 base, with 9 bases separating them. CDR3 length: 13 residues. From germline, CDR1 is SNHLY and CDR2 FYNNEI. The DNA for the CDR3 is TGTGCCAGCAGTCGAGGGAGATCCTACGAGCAGTACTTC. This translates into CASSRGRSYEQYF.

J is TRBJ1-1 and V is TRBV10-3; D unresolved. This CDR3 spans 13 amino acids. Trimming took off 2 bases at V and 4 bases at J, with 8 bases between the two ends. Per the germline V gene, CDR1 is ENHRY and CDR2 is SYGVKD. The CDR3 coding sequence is TGTGCCATCAGTGAGACGTGGGGCACTGAAGCTTTCTTT. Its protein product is CAISETWGTEAFF.

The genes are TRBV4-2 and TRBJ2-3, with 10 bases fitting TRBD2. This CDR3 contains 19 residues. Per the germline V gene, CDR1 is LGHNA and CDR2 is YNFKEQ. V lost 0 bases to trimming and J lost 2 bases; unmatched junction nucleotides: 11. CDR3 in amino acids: CASSQDLQREGGYTDTQYF. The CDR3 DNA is TGTGCCAGCAGCCAAGACTTACAGCGGGAGGGCGGGTACACAGATACGCAGTATTTT.

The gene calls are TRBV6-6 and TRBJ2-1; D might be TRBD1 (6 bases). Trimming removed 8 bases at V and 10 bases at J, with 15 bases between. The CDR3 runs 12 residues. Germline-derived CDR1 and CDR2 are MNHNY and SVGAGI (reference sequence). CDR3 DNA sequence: TGTGCCAGCCAGATGACCGGGACAGAGCAGTTCTTC. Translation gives CASQMTGTEQFF.

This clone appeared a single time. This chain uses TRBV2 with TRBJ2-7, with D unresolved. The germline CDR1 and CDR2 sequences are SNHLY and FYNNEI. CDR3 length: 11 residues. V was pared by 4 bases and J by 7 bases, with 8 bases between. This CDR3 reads CASSVWNEQYF. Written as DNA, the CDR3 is TGTGCCAGCAGTGTCTGGAATGAGCAGTACTTC.

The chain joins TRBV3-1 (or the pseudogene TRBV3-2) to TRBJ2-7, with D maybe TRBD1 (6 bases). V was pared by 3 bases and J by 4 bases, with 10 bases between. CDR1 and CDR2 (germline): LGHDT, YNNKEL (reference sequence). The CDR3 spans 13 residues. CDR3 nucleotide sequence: TGTGCCAGCAGCCAGGGACACAAGTACGAGCAGTACTTC. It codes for CASSQGHKYEQYF.

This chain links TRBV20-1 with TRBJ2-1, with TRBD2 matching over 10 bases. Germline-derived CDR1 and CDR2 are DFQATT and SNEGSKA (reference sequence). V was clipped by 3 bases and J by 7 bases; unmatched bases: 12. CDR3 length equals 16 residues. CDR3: CSASTLAGDLVNEQFF. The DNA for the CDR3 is TGCAGTGCTAGTACCCTAGCGGGAGACTTGGTAAATGAGCAGTTCTTC.

The CDR3 loop reads CASSPATGGEVDNQPQHF. The CDR3 bases are TGTGCCAGCAGCCCGGCGACAGGGGGCGAAGTGGACAATCAGCCCCAGCATTTT. The V call is TRBV4-2, the J call TRBJ1-5; 10 bases map to TRBD1. The CDR3 length is 18 residues. Germline V lookup: CDR1 LGHNA, CDR2 YNFKEQ. The trim removed 4 bases at V and 3 bases at J, leaving 12 bases unmatched.

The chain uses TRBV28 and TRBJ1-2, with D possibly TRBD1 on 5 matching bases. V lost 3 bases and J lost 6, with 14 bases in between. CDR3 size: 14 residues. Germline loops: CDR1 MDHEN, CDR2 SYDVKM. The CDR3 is CASSFIGEMDGYTF. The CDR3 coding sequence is TGTGCCAGCAGTTTTATAGGGGAAATGGATGGCTACACCTTC.

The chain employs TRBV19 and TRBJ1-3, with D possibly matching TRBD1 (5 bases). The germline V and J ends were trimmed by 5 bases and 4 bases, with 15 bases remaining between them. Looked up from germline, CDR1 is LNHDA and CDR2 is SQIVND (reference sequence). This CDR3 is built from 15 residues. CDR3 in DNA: TGTGCCAGTAGTCCCGCGACAGATACCGGAAACACCATATATTTT. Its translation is CASSPATDTGNTIYF.

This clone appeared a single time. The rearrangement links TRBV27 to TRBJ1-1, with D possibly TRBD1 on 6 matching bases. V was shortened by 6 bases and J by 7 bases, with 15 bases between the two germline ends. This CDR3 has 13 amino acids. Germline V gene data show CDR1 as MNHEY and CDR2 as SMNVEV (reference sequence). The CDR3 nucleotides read TGTGCCAGCAGCCGGAGGGGGGGAAATGAAGCTTTCTTT. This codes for CASSRRGGNEAFF.

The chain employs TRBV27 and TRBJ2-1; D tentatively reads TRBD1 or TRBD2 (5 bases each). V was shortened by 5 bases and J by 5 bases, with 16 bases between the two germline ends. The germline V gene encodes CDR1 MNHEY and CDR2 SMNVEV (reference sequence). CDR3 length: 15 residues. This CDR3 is CASSPPGPANNEQFF. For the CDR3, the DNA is TGTGCCAGCAGTCCTCCGGGACCAGCTAACAATGAGCAGTTCTTC.

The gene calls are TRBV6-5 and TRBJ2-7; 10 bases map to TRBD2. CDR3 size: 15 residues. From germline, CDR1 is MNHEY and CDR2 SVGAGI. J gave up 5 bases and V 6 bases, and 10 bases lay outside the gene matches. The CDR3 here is CASSPPLAGVHEQYF. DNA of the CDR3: TGTGCCAGCAGCCCCCCCCTAGCGGGAGTCCACGAGCAGTACTTC.

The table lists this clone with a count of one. As DNA, the CDR3 is TGTGCCAGCAGCGCCGTGGACAGAATGAACACTGAAGCTTTCTTT. It translates to CASSAVDRMNTEAFF. V is TRBV11-1 and J is TRBJ1-1, with a tentative D call TRBD1 (6 bases). The V end was cut by 5 bases, the J end by 0 bases, with 13 bases between. From germline, CDR1 is SGHAT and CDR2 FQDESV (reference sequence). The CDR3 runs to 15 residues.

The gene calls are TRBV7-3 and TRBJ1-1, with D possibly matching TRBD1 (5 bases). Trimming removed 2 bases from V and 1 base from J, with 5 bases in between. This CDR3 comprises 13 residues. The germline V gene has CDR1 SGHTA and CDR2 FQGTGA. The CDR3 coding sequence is TGTGCCAGCAGCTTAGACAGGAACACTGAAGCTTTCTTT. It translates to CASSLDRNTEAFF.

The CDR3 DNA reads TGTGCCAGCAGCCCCAGACAGGGCGGACCCTACGAGCAGTACTTC. This translates into CASSPRQGGPYEQYF. The V gene is TRBV7-6, the J gene TRBJ2-7, with 7 nucleotides matching TRBD1. CDR3 length: 15 amino acids. The V gene end was trimmed by 5 bases and the J gene end by 2 bases; junction bases not matched to a gene: 9. Germline V lookup: CDR1 SGHVS, CDR2 FNYEAQ. Combining the CDR3 with reference TRBV7-6 and TRBJ2-7 gives the whole variable domain GAGVSQSPRYKVTKRGQDVALRCDPISGHVSLYWYRQALGQGPEFLTYFNYEAQQDKSGLPNDRFSAERPEGSISTLTIQRTEQRDSAMYRCASSPRQGGPYEQYFGPGTRLTVT.

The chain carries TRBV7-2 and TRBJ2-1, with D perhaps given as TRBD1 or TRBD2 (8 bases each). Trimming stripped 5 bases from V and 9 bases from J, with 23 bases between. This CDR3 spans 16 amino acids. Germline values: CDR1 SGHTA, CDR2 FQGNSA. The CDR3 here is CASSPRGGQEQSEQFF. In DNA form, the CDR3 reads TGTGCCAGCAGCCCCCGGGGGGGACAGGAACAAAGTGAGCAGTTCTTC.

The CDR3: CATSRDRYQETQYF. Here the CDR3 DNA reads TGTGCCACCAGCCGGGACAGATACCAAGAGACCCAGTACTTC. The V call is TRBV24-1, the J call TRBJ2-5; 7 bases align to TRBD1. The CDR3 totals 14 residues. The V gene's germline CDR1 is KGHDR and CDR2 SFDVKD. Trimming took 7 bases from V and 0 from J; bases not matched to a gene: 4.

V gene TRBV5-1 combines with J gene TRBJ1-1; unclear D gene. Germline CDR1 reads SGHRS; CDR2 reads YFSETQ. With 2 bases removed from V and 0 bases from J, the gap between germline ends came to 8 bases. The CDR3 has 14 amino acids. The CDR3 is CASSFNAVNTEAFF. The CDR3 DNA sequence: TGCGCCAGCAGCTTCAATGCGGTGAACACTGAAGCTTTCTTT.

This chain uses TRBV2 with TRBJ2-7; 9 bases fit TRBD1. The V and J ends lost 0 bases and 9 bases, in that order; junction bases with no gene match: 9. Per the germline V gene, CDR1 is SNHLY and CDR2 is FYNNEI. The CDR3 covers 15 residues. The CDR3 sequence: CASSEAGFDRGRQYF. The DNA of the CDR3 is TGTGCCAGCAGTGAAGCGGGGTTTGACAGGGGGAGGCAGTACTTC. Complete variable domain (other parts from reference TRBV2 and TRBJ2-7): EPEVTQTPSHQVTQMGQEVILRCVPISNHLYFYWYRQILGQKVEFLVSFYNNEISEKSEIFDDQFSVERPDGSNFTLKIRSTKLEDSAMYFCASSEAGFDRGRQYFGPGTRLTVT.

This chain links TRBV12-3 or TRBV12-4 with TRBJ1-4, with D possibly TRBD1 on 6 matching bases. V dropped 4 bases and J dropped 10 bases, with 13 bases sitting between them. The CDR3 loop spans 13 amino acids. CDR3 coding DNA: TGTGCCAGCAGTTACAGACAGGCGGGAAAACTGTTTTTT. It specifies CASSYRQAGKLFF.

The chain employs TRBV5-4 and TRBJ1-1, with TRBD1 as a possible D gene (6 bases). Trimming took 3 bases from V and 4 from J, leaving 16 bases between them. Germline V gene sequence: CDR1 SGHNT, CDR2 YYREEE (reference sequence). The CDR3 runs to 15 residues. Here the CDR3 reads CASSSPPQGSTEAFF. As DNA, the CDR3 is TGTGCCAGCAGCTCACCCCCACAGGGATCCACTGAAGCTTTCTTT.

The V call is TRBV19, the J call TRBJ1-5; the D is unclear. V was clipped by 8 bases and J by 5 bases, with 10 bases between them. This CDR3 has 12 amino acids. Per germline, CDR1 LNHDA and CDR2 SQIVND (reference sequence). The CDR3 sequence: CASHVRDQPQHF. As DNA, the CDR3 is TGTGCCAGTCACGTGAGGGATCAGCCCCAGCATTTT. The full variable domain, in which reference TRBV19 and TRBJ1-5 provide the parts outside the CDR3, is DGGITQSPKYLFRKEGQNVTLSCEQNLNHDAMYWYRQDPGQGLRLIYYSQIVNDFQKGDIAEGYSVSREKKESFPLTVTSAQKNPTAFYLCASHVRDQPQHFGDGTRLSIL.

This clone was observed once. As DNA, the CDR3 is TGTGCCTGGAGGGTAGCCGGGGTGCGTGAAAAACTGTTTTTT. It codes for CAWRVAGVREKLFF. V and J are TRBV30 and TRBJ1-4; D uncertain. V was shortened by 3 bases and J by 7 bases, with 15 bases between the two germline ends. The V gene's germline CDR1 is GTSNPN and CDR2 SVGIG (reference sequence). The CDR3 covers 14 residues.

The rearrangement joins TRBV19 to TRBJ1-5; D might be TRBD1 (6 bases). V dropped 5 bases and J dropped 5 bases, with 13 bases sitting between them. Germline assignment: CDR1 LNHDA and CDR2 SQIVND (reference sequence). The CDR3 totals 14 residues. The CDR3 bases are TGTGCCAGTAGTGCCTTACAGGGAGATCAGCCCCAGCATTTT. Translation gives CASSALQGDQPQHF.

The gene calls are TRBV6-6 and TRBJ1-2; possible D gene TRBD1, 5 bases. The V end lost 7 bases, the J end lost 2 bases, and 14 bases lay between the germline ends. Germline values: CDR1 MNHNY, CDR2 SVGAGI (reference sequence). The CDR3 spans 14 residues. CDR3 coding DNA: TGTGCCAGCACCCCCCGGAGGGGCAACTATGGCTACACCTTC. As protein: CASTPRRGNYGYTF.

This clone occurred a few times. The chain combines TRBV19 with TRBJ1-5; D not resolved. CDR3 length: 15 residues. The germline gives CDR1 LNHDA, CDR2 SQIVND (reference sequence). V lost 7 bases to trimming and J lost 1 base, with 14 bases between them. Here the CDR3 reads CASTSPGRSNQPQHF. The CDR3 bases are TGTGCCAGTACCTCGCCTGGCCGGAGCAATCAGCCCCAGCATTTT.

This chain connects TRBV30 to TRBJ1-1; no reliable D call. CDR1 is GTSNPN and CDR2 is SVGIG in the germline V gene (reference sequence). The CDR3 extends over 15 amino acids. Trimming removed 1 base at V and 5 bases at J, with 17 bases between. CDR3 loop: CAWSAHSTDWTEAFF. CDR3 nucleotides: TGTGCCTGGAGTGCCCATTCGACGGACTGGACTGAAGCTTTCTTT. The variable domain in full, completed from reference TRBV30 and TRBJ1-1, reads SQTIHQWPATLVQPVGSPLSLECTVEGTSNPNLYWYRQAAGRGLQLLFYSVGIGQISSEVPQNLSASRPQDRQFILSSKKLLLSDSGFYLCAWSAHSTDWTEAFFGQGTRLTVV.

CDR3 nucleotide sequence: TGTGCCAGCAGTTACGCTGTGGACAGCACCTACGAGCAGTACTTC. Translation gives CASSYAVDSTYEQYF. V and J are TRBV6-5 and TRBJ2-7, with D perhaps TRBD1 (6 bases). Trimming stripped 2 bases from V and 2 bases from J, with 13 bases between. This CDR3 has 15 amino acids. CDR1 and CDR2 from the germline V gene are MNHEY and SVGAGI.

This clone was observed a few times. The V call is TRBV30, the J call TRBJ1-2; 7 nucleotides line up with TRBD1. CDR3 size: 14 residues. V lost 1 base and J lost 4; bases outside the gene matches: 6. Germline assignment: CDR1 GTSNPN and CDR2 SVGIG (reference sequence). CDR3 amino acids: CAWSGDRKRYGYTF. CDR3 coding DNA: TGTGCCTGGAGTGGGGACAGAAAACGCTATGGCTACACCTTC.

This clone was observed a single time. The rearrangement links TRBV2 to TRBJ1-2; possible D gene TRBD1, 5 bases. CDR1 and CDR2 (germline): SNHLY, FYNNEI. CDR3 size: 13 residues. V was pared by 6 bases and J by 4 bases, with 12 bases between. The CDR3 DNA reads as TGTGCCAGCAGCGTCAGGGACGGCTATGGCTACACCTTC. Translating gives CASSVRDGYGYTF.

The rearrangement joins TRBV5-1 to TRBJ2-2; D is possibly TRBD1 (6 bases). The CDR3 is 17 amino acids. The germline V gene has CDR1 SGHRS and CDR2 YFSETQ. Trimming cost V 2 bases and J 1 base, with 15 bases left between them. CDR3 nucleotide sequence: TGCGCCAGCAGCTTTGGTGGGGACACGCGGAACACCGGGGAGCTGTTTTTT. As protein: CASSFGGDTRNTGELFF.